The clone carrying this T cell receptor (beta chain) was seen once. Its specificity is unknown. V shed 4 bases and J shed 1 base, with 14 bases lying between them. The CDR3 has 16 amino acids. CDR1 and CDR2 (germline): SGHRS, YFSETQ. This specimen belongs to a study of T cell responses to AZD1222 COVID-19 vaccine. Study observations and caveats: Vaccine-related CD4 TCRs covered spike, predominating at 160-218 and 743-854.

Repertoires were generated with immunoSEQ multiplex PCR, while TCRdb's copy carries only in-frame clones and drops some. The profile shows roughly 150,000 clones, about 89% of them singletons. This material consisted of peripheral blood, taken on day 0 of AZD1222 vaccination. The clonotype comes from an adult in good health. V and J are TRBV5-1 and TRBJ2-2; either TRBD1 or TRBD2 may fit D (5 bases each). In DNA form, the CDR3 reads TGCGCCAGCAGCAAAGAAGAGGGGCAGAACACCGGGGAGCTGTTTTTT. This sequence encodes CASSKEEGQNTGELFF.